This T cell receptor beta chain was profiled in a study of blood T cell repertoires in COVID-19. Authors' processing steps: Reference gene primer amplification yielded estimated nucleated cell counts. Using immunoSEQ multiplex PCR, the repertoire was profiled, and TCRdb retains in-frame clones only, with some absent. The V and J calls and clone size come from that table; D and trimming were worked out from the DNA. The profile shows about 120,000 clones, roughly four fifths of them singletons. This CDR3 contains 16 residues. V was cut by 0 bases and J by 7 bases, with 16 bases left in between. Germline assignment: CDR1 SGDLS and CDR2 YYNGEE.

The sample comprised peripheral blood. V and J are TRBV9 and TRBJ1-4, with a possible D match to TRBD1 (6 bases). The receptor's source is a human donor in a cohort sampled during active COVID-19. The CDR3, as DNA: TGTGCCAGCAGCGTAGCTACAGGGCAAAGGAGTGAAAAACTGTTTTTT. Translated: CASSVATGQRSEKLFF.